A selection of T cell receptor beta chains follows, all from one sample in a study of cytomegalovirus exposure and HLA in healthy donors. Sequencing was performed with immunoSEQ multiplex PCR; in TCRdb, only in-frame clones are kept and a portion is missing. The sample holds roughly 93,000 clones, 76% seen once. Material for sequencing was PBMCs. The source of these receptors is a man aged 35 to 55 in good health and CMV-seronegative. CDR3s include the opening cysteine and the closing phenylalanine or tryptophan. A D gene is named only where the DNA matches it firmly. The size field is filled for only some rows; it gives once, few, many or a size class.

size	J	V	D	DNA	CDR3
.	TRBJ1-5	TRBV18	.	TGTGCCAGCTCACCAGTGGGACTCGCGAGACAGCCCCAGCATTTT	CASSPVGLARQPQHF
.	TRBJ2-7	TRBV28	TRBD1	TGTGCCAGCAGTTCGGGACAGACCTACGAGCAGTACTTC	CASSSGQTYEQYF
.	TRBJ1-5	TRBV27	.	TGTGCCAGCAGCTCCAACAGGGAAAGTCAGCCCCAGCATTTT	CASSSNRESQPQHF
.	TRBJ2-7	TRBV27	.	TGTGCCAGCAGTGCGGGTCTCTACGAGCAGTACTTC	CASSAGLYEQYF
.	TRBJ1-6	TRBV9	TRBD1	TGTGCCAGCAGCGCTACTACAGGGGGAGGTTCACCCCTCCACTTT	CASSATTGGGSPLHF
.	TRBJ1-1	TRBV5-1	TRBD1	TGCGCCAGCAGCTTATCCGGGACAGTTGAAGCTTTCTTT	CASSLSGTVEAFF
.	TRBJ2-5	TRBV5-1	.	TGCGCCAGCAGTCAAGGGGCTTTCGAGACCCAGTACTTC	CASSQGAFETQYF
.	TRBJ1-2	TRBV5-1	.	TGCGCCAGCAGCTTGCGCGGCAGTGCTTCCTATGGCTACACCTTC	CASSLRGSASYGYTF
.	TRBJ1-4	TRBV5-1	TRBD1	TGCGCCAGCAGCCGGACTAAAGGACAGGGATCGTATGAAAAACTGTTTTTT	CASSRTKGQGSYEKLFF
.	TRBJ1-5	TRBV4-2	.	TGTGCCAGCAGCTCAGGGGGCAATCAGCCCCAGCATTTT	CASSSGGNQPQHF
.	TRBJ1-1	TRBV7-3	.	TGTGCCAGCAGCTTATTAGCAGGGTCGAGCACTGAAGCTTTCTTT	CASSLLAGSSTEAFF
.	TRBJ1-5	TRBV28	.	TGTGCCAGCAGTTTATCAGGGTCGAGGCCCCAGCATTTT	CASSLSGSRPQHF
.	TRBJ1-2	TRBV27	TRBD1	TGTGCCAGCGGACACAGGGGAGTGGGGGGCTACACCTTC	CASGHRGVGGYTF
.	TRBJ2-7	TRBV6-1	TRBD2	TGTGCCAGCAACCCGGGGGGTAGCTCCTACGAGCAGTACTTC	CASNPGGSSYEQYF
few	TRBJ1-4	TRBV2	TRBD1	TGTGCCAGCAGGACAGGGAGAAGTGAAAAACTGTTTTTT	CASRTGRSEKLFF
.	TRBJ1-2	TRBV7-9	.	TGTGCCAGCAGCTTAGATAAGGGGCCAAGCTATGGCTACACCTTC	CASSLDKGPSYGYTF
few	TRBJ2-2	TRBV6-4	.	TGTGCCAGCAGTGAGAGAGACAGTGGGGAGCTGTTTTTT	CASSERDSGELFF
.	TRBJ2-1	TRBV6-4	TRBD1	TGTGCCAGCAGTGACAGGGGGCATAATGAGCAGTTCTTC	CASSDRGHNEQFF
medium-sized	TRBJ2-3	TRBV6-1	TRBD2	TGTGCCAGCAGTAGCACTAGCGGGGGGGCGGATACGCAGTATTTT	CASSSTSGGADTQYF
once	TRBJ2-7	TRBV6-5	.	TGTGCCAGCAGTTACACCTACCCAAACGAGCAGTACTTC	CASSYTYPNEQYF
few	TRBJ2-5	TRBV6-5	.	TGTGCCAGCAGTTACGAGGGTTGGCAAGAGACCCAGTACTTC	CASSYEGWQETQYF
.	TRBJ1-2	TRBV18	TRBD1	TGTGCCAGCTCACCACCGGTGCAGACAGGGTTCCTCTACTATGGCTACACCTTC	CASSPPVQTGFLYYGYTF
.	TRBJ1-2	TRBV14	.	TGTGCCAGCAGCCAATCTACAGGGTTCTATGGCTACACCTTC	CASSQSTGFYGYTF
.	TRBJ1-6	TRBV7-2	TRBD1	TGTGCCAGCAGCGTGACACAGGGGGAATATTCACCCCTCCACTTT	CASSVTQGEYSPLHF
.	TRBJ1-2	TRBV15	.	TGTGCCACCAGCAGTGCCACGGGAGCTCACTATGGCTACACCTTC	CATSSATGAHYGYTF
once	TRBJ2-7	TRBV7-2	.	TGTGCCAGCAGCTCCATGTGCTCCGGGAAAAAGAAGTGCGAGCAGTACTTC	CASSSMCSGKKKCEQYF
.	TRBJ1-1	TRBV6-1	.	TGTGCCAGCAGAAACCCTAAGTTCTTGAAAGCTTTCTTT	CASRNPKFLKAFF